This TCR beta chain was observed in a study of cytomegalovirus exposure and HLA in healthy donors. Whole-study findings and limits: Reportedly, HLA-A and HLA-B alleles of most subjects were accurately predicted from TCR beta.

V lost 3 bases, J lost 1 base, and 6 bases lay in between. From germline, CDR1 is SGHNT and CDR2 YENEEA. The CDR3 runs to 14 residues. Nominally healthy donors were sampled, though unrecorded immune exposures were likely. A word on this clone: What it binds is unknown.

The primer mix had 60 Vbeta and 13 Jbeta primers. Profiled with immunoSEQ multiplex PCR; TCRdb holds only in-frame clones, not every one. Of about 180,000 clones listed, roughly 80% are singletons. Sample: PBMCs. The V gene is TRBV11-3, the J gene TRBJ2-2; tentatively, D is TRBD2 (6 bases). The sequence came from a young man in good health and CMV-seropositive. The CDR3 protein is CASSFSGNTGELFF. CDR3 in DNA: TGTGCCAGCAGCTTTAGCGGGAACACCGGGGAGCTGTTTTTT. Full variable domain (rest looked up from reference TRBV11-3 and TRBJ2-2): EAGVVQSPRYKIIEKKQPVAFWCNPISGHNTLYWYLQNLGQGPELLIRYENEEAVDDSQLPKDRFSAERLKGVDSTLKIQPAELGDSAVYLCASSFSGNTGELFFGEGSRLTVL.